This TCR beta chain is drawn from a study of human T cells and chemical hapten exposure. Study-wide points: Alopecia in the donors means their immune response may deviate from healthy people's.

TCRdb redid the calling of the RACE reads with MiXCR, one entry per CDR3 protein. The data contain fewer than 95,000 distinct CDR3 sequences, approximately 11% of them singletons. Remarks on this clonotype: Its antigen is not identified.

The V and J ends lost 4 bases and 2 bases respectively, with 16 bases between them. This CDR3 has 16 amino acids. CDR1 is MDHEN, CDR2 SYDVKM, per germline. Time point denoted: patch test 2, 6 weeks after DPC sensitization. Treatment given: therapeutic diphenylcyclopropenone sensitization with weekly scalp DPC. Specimen: whole blood, collected in connection with sensitization to the hapten diphenylcyclopropenone (DPC). This chain links TRBV28 with TRBJ2-3; TRBD2 might be the D (6 bases). This clonotype was sampled from a man aged 35 to 55 with alopecia areata. Some clones in this sample may be carry-over from other donors' samples. This chain's CDR3 is CASSWGDEGITDTQYF. CDR3 DNA sequence: TGTGCCAGCAGTTGGGGGGACGAGGGTATCACAGATACGCAGTATTTT.